Presented here are 5 T cell receptor beta chains from one specimen sequenced in a study of control samples from healthy donors and cancer patients. Only in-frame clones appear in the TCRdb table, and some are missing; sequencing was by immunoSEQ multiplex PCR. The sample lists approximately 150,000 clones; more than 85% were seen once. The sequenced sample was blood. The receptor source for this set is a woman aged 40 to 50 in good health.

The chain links TRBV5-1 to TRBJ1-4, with TRBD1 as a possible D gene (5 bases). The germline V gene has CDR1 SGHRS and CDR2 YFSETQ. The ends were cut back, 4 bases at V and 6 bases at J, with 19 bases in the middle. There are 16 residues in the CDR3. CDR3 bases: TGCGCCAGCAGCGGAGGGACGCCGGATCAGGATGAAAAACTGTTTTTT. The encoded protein is CASSGGTPDQDEKLFF.

The chain recombines TRBV9 with TRBJ2-5; D uncertain. The CDR3 is 14 amino acids. V lost 7 bases and J 2 bases, leaving 15 bases between the germline ends. Germline V CDR1 and CDR2: SGDLS, YYNGEE. CDR3 residues: CASAEGAIQETQYF. The CDR3 DNA is TGTGCCAGCGCAGAAGGAGCTATACAAGAGACCCAGTACTTC.

This clone is a singleton in its sample. V gene TRBV7-9 combines with J gene TRBJ1-2; no clear D. The germline V gene encodes CDR1 SEHNR and CDR2 FQNEAQ (reference sequence). This CDR3 spans 16 amino acids. Trimming shortened V by 3 bases and J by 4 bases, and 18 bases separated the two germline ends. CDR3 sequence (DNA): TGTGCCAGCAGCTTGACTTCCTCCGACACCCTCTATGGCTACACCTTC. It codes for CASSLTSSDTLYGYTF.

The V call is TRBV7-8, the J call TRBJ2-7; D gene ambiguous. The CDR3 loop spans 16 amino acids. The germline V and J ends were trimmed by 4 bases and 3 bases, with 19 bases remaining between them. Germline V lookup: CDR1 SGHVS, CDR2 FQNEAQ. The CDR3 DNA follows: TGTGCCAGCAGCTCAACTGGACCGATACCGTACTACGAGCAGTACTTC. Protein product: CASSSTGPIPYYEQYF.

This chain uses TRBV11-2 with TRBJ2-2; D is ambiguous. CDR1 and CDR2 (germline): SGHAT, FQNNGV. The CDR3 sequence is 15 residues long. V was clipped by 3 bases and J by 0 bases, with 8 bases between them. As DNA, the CDR3 is TGTGCCAGCAGCTTTCAGGCCTCGAACACCGGGGAGCTGTTTTTT. Amino acid sequence: CASSFQASNTGELFF.